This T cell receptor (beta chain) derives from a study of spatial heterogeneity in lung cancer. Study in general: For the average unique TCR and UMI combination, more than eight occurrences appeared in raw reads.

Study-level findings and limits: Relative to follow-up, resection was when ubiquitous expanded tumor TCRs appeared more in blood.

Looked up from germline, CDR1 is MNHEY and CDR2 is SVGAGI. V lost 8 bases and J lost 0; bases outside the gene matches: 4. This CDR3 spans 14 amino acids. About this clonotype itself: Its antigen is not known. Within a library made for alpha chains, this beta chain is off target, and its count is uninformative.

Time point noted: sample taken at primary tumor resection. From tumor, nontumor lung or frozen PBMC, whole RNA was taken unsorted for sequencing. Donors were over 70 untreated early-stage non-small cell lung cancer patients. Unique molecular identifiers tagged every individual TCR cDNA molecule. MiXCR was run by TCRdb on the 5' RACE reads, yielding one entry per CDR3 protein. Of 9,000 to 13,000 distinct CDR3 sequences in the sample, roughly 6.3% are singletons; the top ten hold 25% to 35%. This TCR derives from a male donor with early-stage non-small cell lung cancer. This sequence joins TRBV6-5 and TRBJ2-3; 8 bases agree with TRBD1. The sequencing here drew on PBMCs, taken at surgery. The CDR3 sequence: CASGQGSSTDTQYF. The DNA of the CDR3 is TGTGCCAGCGGACAGGGTTCTAGCACAGATACGCAGTATTTT.